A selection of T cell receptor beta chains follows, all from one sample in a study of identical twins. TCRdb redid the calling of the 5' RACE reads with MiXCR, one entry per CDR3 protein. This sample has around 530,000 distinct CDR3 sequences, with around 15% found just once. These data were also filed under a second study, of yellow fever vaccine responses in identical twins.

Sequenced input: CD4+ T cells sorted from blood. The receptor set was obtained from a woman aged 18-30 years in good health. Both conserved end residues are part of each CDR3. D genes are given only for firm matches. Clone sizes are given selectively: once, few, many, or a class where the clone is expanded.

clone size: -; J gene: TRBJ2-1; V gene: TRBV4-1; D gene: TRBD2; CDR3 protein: CASSPSASGRVNEQFF; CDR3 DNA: TGCGCCAGCAGCCCGAGCGCTAGCGGGAGGGTCAATGAGCAGTTCTTC
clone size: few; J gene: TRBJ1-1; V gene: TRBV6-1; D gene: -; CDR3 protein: CASSLRGASTEAFF; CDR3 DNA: TGTGCCAGCAGTCTCCGGGGGGCGAGCACTGAAGCTTTCTTT
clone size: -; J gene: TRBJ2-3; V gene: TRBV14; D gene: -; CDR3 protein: CASSQVGTDTQYF; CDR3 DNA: TGTGCCAGCAGCCAAGTGGGTACAGATACGCAGTATTTT
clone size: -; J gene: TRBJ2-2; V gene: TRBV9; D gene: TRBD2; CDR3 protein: CASSVGEGRRHGELFF; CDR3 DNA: TGTGCCAGCAGCGTAGGGGAGGGGAGGCGGCACGGGGAGCTGTTTTTT
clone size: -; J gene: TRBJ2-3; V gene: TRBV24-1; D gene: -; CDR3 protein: CATSDPDRLETDTQYF; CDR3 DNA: TGTGCCACCAGTGATCCCGACCGACTCGAGACAGATACGCAGTATTTT
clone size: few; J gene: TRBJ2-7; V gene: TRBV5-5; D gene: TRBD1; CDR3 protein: CASSLWTGSSEQYF; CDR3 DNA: TGTGCCAGCAGCTTATGGACAGGCTCCAGCGAGCAGTACTTC
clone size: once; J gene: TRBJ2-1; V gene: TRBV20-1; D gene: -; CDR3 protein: CSAITPGTSYNEQFF; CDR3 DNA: TGCAGTGCGATAACGCCCGGGACATCCTACAATGAGCAGTTCTTC
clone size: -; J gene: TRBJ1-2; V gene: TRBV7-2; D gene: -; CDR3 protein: CASSYLGGNYGYTF; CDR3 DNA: TGTGCCAGCAGCTACCTTGGGGGGAACTATGGCTACACCTTC
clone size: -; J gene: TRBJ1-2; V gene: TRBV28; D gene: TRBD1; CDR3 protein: CASSLLGTGGLSYGYTF; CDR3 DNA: TGTGCCAGCAGTTTACTCGGGACAGGGGGCTTAAGCTATGGCTACACCTTC
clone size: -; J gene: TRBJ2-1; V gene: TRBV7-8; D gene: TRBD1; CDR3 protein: CASSLGRTGGRNEQFF; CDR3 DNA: TGTGCCAGCAGCTTAGGAAGAACAGGGGGTAGGAATGAGCAGTTCTTC
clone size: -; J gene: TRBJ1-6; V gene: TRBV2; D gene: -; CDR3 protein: CASSEGGTYNSPLHF; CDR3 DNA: TGTGCCAGCAGTGAAGGGGGAACCTATAATTCACCCCTCCACTTT
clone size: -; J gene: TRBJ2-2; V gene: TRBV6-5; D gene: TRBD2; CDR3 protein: CASSYYGTSGGELFF; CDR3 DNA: TGTGCCAGCAGTTACTACGGGACTAGCGGCGGGGAGCTGTTTTTT
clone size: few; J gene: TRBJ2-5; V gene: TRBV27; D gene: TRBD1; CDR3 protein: CASSLQGVGQETQYF; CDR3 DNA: TGTGCCAGCAGTCTACAGGGGGTGGGACAAGAGACCCAGTACTTC
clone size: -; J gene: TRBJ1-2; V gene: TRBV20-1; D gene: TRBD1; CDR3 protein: CSARDYGTGNGYTF; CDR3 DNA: TGCAGTGCTAGAGATTACGGGACAGGGAATGGCTACACCTTC
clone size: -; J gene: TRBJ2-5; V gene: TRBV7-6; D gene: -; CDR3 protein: CASSQTYTWSRPYARETQYF; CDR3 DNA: TGTGCCAGCAGCCAGACTTACACTTGGTCTAGGCCATACGCCCGAGAGACCCAGTACTTC
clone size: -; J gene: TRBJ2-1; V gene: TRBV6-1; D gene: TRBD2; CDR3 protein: CASTSTQLAGGFNEQFF; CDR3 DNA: TGTGCCAGCACCAGTACACAACTAGCGGGGGGGTTCAATGAGCAGTTCTTC
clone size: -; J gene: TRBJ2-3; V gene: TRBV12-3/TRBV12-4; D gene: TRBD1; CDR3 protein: CASSPQGQGIGDTQYF; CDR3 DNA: TGTGCCAGCAGTCCGCAGGGACAGGGGATTGGGGATACGCAGTATTTT
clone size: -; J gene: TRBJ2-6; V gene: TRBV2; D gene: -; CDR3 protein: CASNGGGGANVLTF; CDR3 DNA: TGTGCCAGCAACGGTGGGGGTGGGGCCAACGTCCTGACTTTC
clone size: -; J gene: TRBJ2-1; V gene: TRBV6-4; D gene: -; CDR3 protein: CASSRDMASNEQFF; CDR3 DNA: TGTGCCAGCAGTCGTGACATGGCCAGCAATGAGCAGTTCTTC
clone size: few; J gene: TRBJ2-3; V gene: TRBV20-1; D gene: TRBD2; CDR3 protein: CSARPPSGGRLGTDTQYF; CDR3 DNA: TGCAGTGCTAGGCCCCCTAGCGGGGGCCGCTTGGGCACAGATACGCAGTATTTT
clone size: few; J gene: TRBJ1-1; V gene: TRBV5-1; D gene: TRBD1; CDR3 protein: CASSNRTGVDTEAFF; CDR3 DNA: TGCGCCAGCAGCAACAGGACAGGGGTCGACACTGAAGCTTTCTTT
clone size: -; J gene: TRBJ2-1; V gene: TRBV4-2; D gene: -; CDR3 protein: CASSPSGGTHNEQFF; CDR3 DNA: TGTGCCAGCAGCCCCAGCGGCGGCACCCACAATGAGCAGTTCTTC
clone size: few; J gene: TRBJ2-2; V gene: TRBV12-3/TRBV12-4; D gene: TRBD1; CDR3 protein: CASSRQGATNTGELFF; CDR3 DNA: TGTGCCAGCAGTAGACAGGGGGCTACGAACACCGGGGAGCTGTTTTTT
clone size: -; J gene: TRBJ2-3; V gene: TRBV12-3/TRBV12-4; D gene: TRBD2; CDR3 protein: CASSYSKTSFDQDTQYF; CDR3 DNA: TGTGCCAGCAGTTACTCTAAGACTAGCTTTGATCAAGATACGCAGTATTTT
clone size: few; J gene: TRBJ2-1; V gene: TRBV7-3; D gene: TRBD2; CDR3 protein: CASSLAGVTNEQFF; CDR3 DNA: TGTGCCAGCAGCTTAGCGGGAGTAACAAATGAGCAGTTCTTC
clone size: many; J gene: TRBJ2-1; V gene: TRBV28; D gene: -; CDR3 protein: CASESEGSYNEQFF; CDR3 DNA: TGTGCCAGCGAGTCGGAGGGCTCCTACAATGAGCAGTTCTTC
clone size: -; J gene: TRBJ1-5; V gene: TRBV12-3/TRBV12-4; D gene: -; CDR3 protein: CASSLVWWPQHF; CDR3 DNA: TGTGCCAGCAGTTTGGTCTGGTGGCCCCAGCATTTT